This entry lists 21 T cell receptor beta chains sequenced from one sample in a study of identical twins. Each CDR3 protein is one row after TCRdb ran MiXCR on the 5' RACE reads. The sample records about 220,000 distinct CDR3 sequences, roughly 7.5% being singletons. The data also belong to a second study, concerning yellow fever vaccine responses in identical twins.

The source material was memory (CD45RO+) T cells sorted from blood. The receptors derive from a woman under 30 in good health.

The sample holds a few counts of this clonotype. The CDR3 DNA reads TGTGCCAGCAGCTTATTGACAGGGGCTGAAGCTTTCTTT. Residues: CASSLLTGAEAFF. The chain uses TRBV11-2 and TRBJ1-1; 8 bases align to TRBD1. Germline CDR1 reads SGHAT; CDR2 reads FQNNGV. V gave up 2 bases and J gave up 6 bases; unmatched junction bases: 2. The CDR3 loop spans 13 amino acids. Supplemented by reference TRBV11-2 and TRBJ1-1, the full variable domain reads EAGVAQSPRYKIIEKRQSVAFWCNPISGHATLYWYQQILGQGPKLLIQFQNNGVVDDSQLPKDRFSAERLKGVDSTLKIQPAKLEDSAVYLCASSLLTGAEAFFGQGTRLTVV.

This clonotype was counted at least ten times. The chain employs TRBV7-2 and TRBJ2-5; a possible D gene is TRBD1 (6 bases). V lost 4 bases to trimming and J lost 5 bases, with 20 bases between them. This CDR3 has 16 residues. From germline, CDR1 is SGHTA and CDR2 FQGNSA. The CDR3 spells CASSSVLQGRGETQYF. CDR3 nucleotide sequence: TGTGCCAGCAGCTCAGTACTACAAGGCAGGGGTGAGACCCAGTACTTC.

There are a few counts of this clonotype. One end of the junction does not line up with germline, which may come from a read error. This chain uses TRBV10-2 with TRBJ2-7; perhaps TRBD1 as D (5 bases). CDR1 is WSHSY, CDR2 SAAADI, per germline. The CDR3 runs 14 residues. The DNA of the CDR3 is TGCGCCAGCAGTGAGGGAAAGGCAGGGTATAGATCCAACTTC. Translated, it gives CASSEGKAGYRSNF.

This clonotype showed up just a few times. This chain links TRBV4-1 with TRBJ2-7; D may be TRBD1 or TRBD2 (5 bases each). CDR1 and CDR2 from the germline V gene are MGHRA and YSYEKL. V was shortened by 4 bases and J by 4 bases, with 17 bases between the two germline ends. The CDR3 is 15 amino acids. The CDR3 region is CASSLLPGPQYEQYF. The CDR3 DNA is TGCGCCAGCAGCCTCCTACCGGGACCCCAATACGAGCAGTACTTC.

This clonotype was observed many times. CDR3 bases: TGCAGTGCTAAGCTCGATTCCCGGGACACCATGCAAGAGACCCAGTACTTC. Translation: CSAKLDSRDTMQETQYF. The chain is built from TRBV20-1 and TRBJ2-5; tentatively, D is TRBD1 (6 bases). Germline assignment: CDR1 DFQATT and CDR2 SNEGSKA (reference sequence). This CDR3 has 17 amino acids. Deletions cut 4 bases from V and 2 bases from J, with 23 bases between.

This clonotype was seen at least ten times. The chain recombines TRBV7-2 with TRBJ1-4; 8 bases match TRBD1. CDR3 size: 15 residues. Trimming at V came to 5 bases and at J to 3 bases, leaving 5 bases not matched to a gene. The germline gives CDR1 SGHTA, CDR2 FQGNSA. CDR3 nucleotide sequence: TGTGCCAGCAGCAGAAGGACAGGGCCTAATGAAAAACTGTTTTTT. As protein: CASSRRTGPNEKLFF.

This clonotype showed up many times. The chain is built from TRBV9 and TRBJ2-3; D remains unclear. The V and J ends lost 4 bases and 1 base respectively, with 19 bases between them. In germline, CDR1 is SGDLS, CDR2 YYNGEE. CDR3 length equals 17 residues. The CDR3 DNA reads as TGTGCCAGCAGCCCGACGCCCCCCCCCTCGGGCACAGATACGCAGTATTTT. This codes for CASSPTPPPSGTDTQYF.

This clonotype showed up many times. The chain carries TRBV7-2 and TRBJ2-5; D remains unclear. The germline V gene has CDR1 SGHTA and CDR2 FQGNSA. With 1 base removed from V and 10 bases from J, the gap between germline ends came to 16 bases. The CDR3 length is 14 residues. CDR3 sequence (DNA): TGTGCCAGCAGCTTAGGAACACTGGGCGAAAGCCAGTACTTC. It codes for CASSLGTLGESQYF.

This clonotype was picked up many times. The chain employs TRBV7-9 and TRBJ2-7, with TRBD1 matching over 8 bases. With V trimmed by 1 base and J by 5 bases, 10 bases remained unmatched. Germline CDR1 and CDR2: SEHNR and FQNEAQ (reference sequence). This CDR3 is built from 16 residues. CDR3 nucleotides: TGTGCCAGCAGCTTAGGACAGGGGACGGCGAAAGACGAGCAGTACTTC. This codes for CASSLGQGTAKDEQYF.

This clonotype was detected a few times. This chain uses TRBV11-2 with TRBJ2-2; 10 positions agree with TRBD1. Germline assignment: CDR1 SGHAT and CDR2 FQNNGV. The CDR3 is 18 amino acids. With 3 bases clipped from V and 3 bases from J, the junction kept 10 bases outside the gene matches. In nucleotides, the CDR3 is TGTGCCAGCAGCTTTGGACAGGGGGGGGCATCGGACACCGGGGAGCTGTTTTTT. This sequence encodes CASSFGQGGASDTGELFF. Full variable domain (rest looked up from reference TRBV11-2 and TRBJ2-2): EAGVAQSPRYKIIEKRQSVAFWCNPISGHATLYWYQQILGQGPKLLIQFQNNGVVDDSQLPKDRFSAERLKGVDSTLKIQPAKLEDSAVYLCASSFGQGGASDTGELFFGEGSRLTVL.

This clonotype was picked up many times. This chain connects TRBV20-1 to TRBJ2-7; D perhaps matches TRBD1 (6 bases). CDR3 size: 13 residues. Germline assignment: CDR1 DFQATT and CDR2 SNEGSKA (reference sequence). The CDR3 nucleotides read TGCAGGGTAGGGCAGGGGAATAATTACGAGCAGTACTTC. Protein: CRVGQGNNYEQYF.

V is TRBV30 and J is TRBJ2-5, with TRBD1 matching over 7 bases. Germline CDR1 reads GTSNPN; CDR2 reads SVGIG (reference sequence). The V segment lost 8 bases and the J segment 4 bases; nucleotides outside the gene matches: 7. The CDR3 loop spans 12 amino acids. This CDR3 is CAQKGAAETQYF. In DNA, the CDR3 is TGTGCCCAAAAGGGGGCGGCAGAGACCCAGTACTTC.

This clonotype was detected ten times or more. The chain joins TRBV5-1 to TRBJ1-2, with D possibly being TRBD1 (6 bases). The CDR3 spans 12 residues. V was cut by 4 bases and J by 3 bases, with 7 bases left in between. Germline loops: CDR1 SGHRS, CDR2 YFSETQ. The CDR3 sequence is CASSPGDYGYTF. The CDR3 nucleotides read TGCGCCAGCAGCCCAGGGGACTATGGCTACACCTTC. Full variable domain (outside the CDR3, taken from reference TRBV5-1 and TRBJ1-2): KAGVTQTPRYLIKTRGQQVTLSCSPISGHRSVSWYQQTPGQGLQFLFEYFSETQRNKGNFPGRFSGRQFSNSRSEMNVSTLELGDSALYLCASSPGDYGYTFGSGTRLTVV.

This clonotype was observed many times. This chain joins TRBV12-3 or TRBV12-4 and TRBJ2-1; D not certain. V was clipped by 5 bases and J by 9 bases, with 14 bases between them. This CDR3 region has 13 residues. CDR3 coding DNA: TGTGCCAGCAGTGAAAGACTTCTCGGTGAGCAGTTCTTC. Translated, it gives CASSERLLGEQFF.

This clonotype turned up a few times. The chain employs TRBV5-4 and TRBJ2-1; 10 bases agree with TRBD2. The V gene end was trimmed by 4 bases and the J gene end by 4 bases; junction bases not matched to a gene: 5. This CDR3 has 15 residues. The germline V gene encodes CDR1 SGHNT and CDR2 YYREEE (reference sequence). CDR3 DNA sequence: TGTGCCAGCAGCCCCGGACTAGCGGCGTACAATGAGCAGTTCTTC. It specifies CASSPGLAAYNEQFF.

This clonotype was seen ten or more times. V and J are TRBV15 and TRBJ2-1; weak D call: TRBD1 (6 bases). The CDR3 runs to 13 residues. With 0 bases removed from V and 8 bases from J, the gap between germline ends came to 8 bases. Germline V gene lookup returns CDR1 LNHNV and CDR2 YYDKDF (reference sequence). CDR3 protein: CATSRDQGYEQFF. DNA for the CDR3: TGTGCCACCAGCAGAGATCAGGGGTATGAGCAGTTCTTC. Drawing the rest from reference TRBV15 and TRBJ2-1, the complete variable domain is DAMVIQNPRYQVTQFGKPVTLSCSQTLNHNVMYWYQQKSSQAPKLLFHYYDKDFNNEADTPDNFQSRRPNTSFCFLDIRSPGLGDTAMYLCATSRDQGYEQFFGPGTRLTVL.

This rearrangement joins TRBV5-5 to TRBJ1-1; no clear D gene. Trimming cost V 3 bases and J 2 bases, with 11 bases left between them. Germline values: CDR1 SGHKS, CDR2 YYEKEE (reference sequence). This CDR3 spans 14 amino acids. CDR3 amino acids: CASSSGRHNTEAFF. The DNA of the CDR3 is TGTGCCAGCAGCTCCGGACGGCATAACACTGAAGCTTTCTTT.

This clonotype was observed a handful of times. The V call is TRBV12-3 or TRBV12-4, the J call TRBJ2-1, with 12 nucleotides matching TRBD1. Trimming removed 7 bases from V and 4 bases from J; junction bases left unmatched: 5. This CDR3 is 15 amino acids long. Here the CDR3 DNA reads TGTGCCAGCACCCCGGGACAGGGGGCTTACAATGAGCAGTTCTTC. Residues: CASTPGQGAYNEQFF.

This chain joins TRBV7-2 and TRBJ1-4; 8 bases match TRBD1. V was clipped by 5 bases and J by 8 bases; unmatched bases: 10. The CDR3 contains 15 residues. Germline V gene lookup returns CDR1 SGHTA and CDR2 FQGNSA. DNA for the CDR3: TGTGCCAGCAGCCCCCTGGGGACAGGAGACGAAAAACTGTTTTTT. Translated, it gives CASSPLGTGDEKLFF.

The table lists this clonotype with many counts. The chain employs TRBV27 and TRBJ2-1; 10 bases fit TRBD1. Trimming at V came to 6 bases and at J to 2 bases, leaving 4 bases not matched to a gene. The CDR3 length is 15 residues. Germline CDR1 and CDR2: MNHEY and SMNVEV (reference sequence). CDR3 DNA: TGTGCCAGCAGCTTAGACAGGGGGCCCTACAATGAGCAGTTCTTC. Translated, it gives CASSLDRGPYNEQFF.

The chain recombines TRBV15 with TRBJ2-3; D gene uncertain. The CDR3 is 15 residues long. CDR1 is LNHNV and CDR2 is YYDKDF in the germline V gene (reference sequence). The V and J ends lost 6 bases and 3 bases respectively, with 16 bases between them. The CDR3 coding sequence is TGTGCCACCAGTCGCCTGGACGAAGGAACAGATACGCAGTATTTT. Translated, it gives CATSRLDEGTDTQYF.